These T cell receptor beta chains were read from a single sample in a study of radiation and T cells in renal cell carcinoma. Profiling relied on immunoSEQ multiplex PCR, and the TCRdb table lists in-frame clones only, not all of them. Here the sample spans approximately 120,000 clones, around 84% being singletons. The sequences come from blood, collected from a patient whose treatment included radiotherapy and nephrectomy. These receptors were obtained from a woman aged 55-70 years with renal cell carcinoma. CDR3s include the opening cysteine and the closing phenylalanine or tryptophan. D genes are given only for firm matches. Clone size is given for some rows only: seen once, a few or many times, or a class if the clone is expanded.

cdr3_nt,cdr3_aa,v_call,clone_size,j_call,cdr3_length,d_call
TGTGCCAGCAGCTTAGATTCCTACGAGCAGTACTTC,CASSLDSYEQYF,TRBV11-1,NA,TRBJ2-7,12,NA
TGTGCCAGCAGCCAGGGGCCTGAAGCTTTCTTT,CASSQGPEAFF,TRBV6-5,NA,TRBJ1-1,11,NA
TGTGCCAGCAGTTCGGAGGGACAGGGGAAAGATACGCAGTATTTT,CASSSEGQGKDTQYF,TRBV5-8,NA,TRBJ2-3,15,TRBD1
TGTGCCAGCAGCCGTAATTTGGGTGGGGACTATGGCTACACCTTC,CASSRNLGGDYGYTF,TRBV5-4,NA,TRBJ1-2,15,NA
TGTGCCAGCAGCCACGGGGCCAATGAGCAGTTCTTC,CASSHGANEQFF,TRBV7-9,NA,TRBJ2-1,12,NA
TGTGCCAGTAGTTTCACGACCTACGGGAACACTGAAGCTTTCTTT,CASSFTTYGNTEAFF,TRBV19,NA,TRBJ1-1,15,NA
TGTGCCAGCAGTTTATTGAACACTGAAGCTTTCTTT,CASSLLNTEAFF,TRBV28,NA,TRBJ1-1,12,NA
TGTGCCAGTATGGACAGGAATGATGGCTACACCTTC,CASMDRNDGYTF,TRBV19,NA,TRBJ1-2,12,TRBD1
TGTGCCTGGAGTGTACATGGAGTCACTGAAGCTTTCTTT,CAWSVHGVTEAFF,TRBV30,NA,TRBJ1-1,13,NA
TGCGCCAGCAGCCAAGTAGCCACTCAAGAGACCCAGTACTTC,CASSQVATQETQYF,TRBV4-1,once,TRBJ2-5,14,NA
TGTGCCATCCAAAAAACCGGGACAGGCTTTTACTACACCTTC,CAIQKTGTGFYYTF,TRBV10-3,NA,TRBJ1-2,14,TRBD1
TGTGCCAGCATAGCTAGCGGGTACGAGCAGTACTTC,CASIASGYEQYF,TRBV2,NA,TRBJ2-7,12,TRBD2
TGTGCCAGCAGCCTTTCTGGAGGGTCGGACTATGGCTACACCTTC,CASSLSGGSDYGYTF,TRBV28,NA,TRBJ1-2,15,NA
TGTGCCAGCAGCTTGGAGATCACCGGGGAGCTGTTTTTT,CASSLEITGELFF,TRBV5-4,NA,TRBJ2-2,13,NA
TGTGCCAGCAGCTTAGGGGTTTTAGGTCAAGAGACCCAGTACTTC,CASSLGVLGQETQYF,TRBV11-2,NA,TRBJ2-5,15,NA
TGTGCCAGCAGAAGACAGGTGATCTCCTACGAGCAGTACTTC,CASRRQVISYEQYF,TRBV28,NA,TRBJ2-7,14,NA
TGTGCCAGCACTCGCGGGGGTAGTTCGGGTACGCAGTATTTT,CASTRGGSSGTQYF,TRBV27,NA,TRBJ2-3,14,TRBD2
TGTGCCAGCAGCTTAGTATCGGGGAACTATGGCTACACCTTC,CASSLVSGNYGYTF,TRBV7-2,few,TRBJ1-2,14,NA
TGCGCCAGCAGCCAAGGGGGATTTCTGAACACTGAAGCTTTCTTT,CASSQGGFLNTEAFF,TRBV4-1,few,TRBJ1-1,15,NA
TGTGCCAGCAGTTCCACGACAGGTAGCTCTGGAAACACCATATATTTT,CASSSTTGSSGNTIYF,TRBV28,NA,TRBJ1-3,16,NA
TGTGCCAGTAGTACTCTTCAGATTACCACCGGGGAGCTGTTTTTT,CASSTLQITTGELFF,TRBV19,NA,TRBJ2-2,15,NA
TGTGCCAGCAGCGTAGTGTCTAGCGGTTCCTATGAGCAGTTCTTC,CASSVVSSGSYEQFF,TRBV9,NA,TRBJ2-1,15,TRBD2
TGTGCCAGCAGTGAATCGGGCAGCTACTATGGCTACACCTTC,CASSESGSYYGYTF,TRBV6-1,once,TRBJ1-2,14,NA
TGTGCCACCCACCTCCCTAGCGGGGGGACCTCCGAGCAGTACTTC,CATHLPSGGTSEQYF,TRBV7-9,NA,TRBJ2-7,15,TRBD2
TGTGCCAGCGGTGGGACAGCAGCTTTTAACTATGGCTACACCTTC,CASGGTAAFNYGYTF,TRBV6-6,few,TRBJ1-2,15,TRBD1
TGTGCTAGCAGCCCGACTTTTGGTCAGGGAGGAGAGACCCAGTACTTC,CASSPTFGQGGETQYF,TRBV7-7,NA,TRBJ2-5,16,NA
TGTGCCAGCAGGGTTCAGGGACCTAATGAAAAACTGTTTTTT,CASRVQGPNEKLFF,TRBV28,NA,TRBJ1-4,14,NA
TGTGCCAGCAGCTTCAGGACAGAGGGCTCTGGAAACACCATATATTTT,CASSFRTEGSGNTIYF,TRBV7-2,NA,TRBJ1-3,16,NA
TGTGCCAGCAGCCCTACAGGGAGCGATCAGCCCCAGCATTTT,CASSPTGSDQPQHF,TRBV7-9,NA,TRBJ1-5,14,NA
TGCGCCAGCAGCTCCCTCCCCCCGACAGGGTCAATCACCGGGGAGCTGTTTTTT,CASSSLPPTGSITGELFF,TRBV5-1,NA,TRBJ2-2,18,TRBD1
TGTGCCAGCAGCCCAATACCCAAAGGGTCCAGAATCACCTACGAGCAGTACTTC,CASSPIPKGSRITYEQYF,TRBV7-9,NA,TRBJ2-7,18,NA
TGTGCCAGCAGCGTAGCGAACAGGCACACCGGGGAGCTGTTTTTT,CASSVANRHTGELFF,TRBV9,NA,TRBJ2-2,15,NA
TGTGCCAGCAGCCAGGAAAGGACGAACACTGAAGCTTTCTTT,CASSQERTNTEAFF,TRBV4-2,NA,TRBJ1-1,14,NA
TGTGCCAGCGGGTTAGGGTTATATGGCTACACCTTC,CASGLGLYGYTF,TRBV6-6,NA,TRBJ1-2,12,NA
TGTGCCTGGAAGAGGGAGGCCTATGGCTACACCTTC,CAWKREAYGYTF,TRBV30,NA,TRBJ1-2,12,NA
TGCGCCAGCAGTTACAACAGGGCAAGCGGTGAAGCTTTCTTT,CASSYNRASGEAFF,TRBV4-3,NA,TRBJ1-1,14,NA
TGCGCCAGCAGCCAAGATTCTCGGTACGAGCAGTACTTC,CASSQDSRYEQYF,TRBV4-3,NA,TRBJ2-7,13,NA
TGCGCCAGCAGCCCGAATTCTGGGGCCGAGCAGTACTTC,CASSPNSGAEQYF,TRBV5-1,NA,TRBJ2-7,13,NA
TGCGCCAGCAGCCAGGGACGTCTAGCGAACACCGGGGAGCTGTTTTTT,CASSQGRLANTGELFF,TRBV4-3,NA,TRBJ2-2,16,NA
TGTGCCAGCAGTTTACGACAGGAACGCTCTGGAAACACCATATATTTT,CASSLRQERSGNTIYF,TRBV6-6,NA,TRBJ1-3,16,NA
TGTGCCAGTAATGGCTCTCCCCGGGGTCGGAGCAATCAGCCCCAGCATTTT,CASNGSPRGRSNQPQHF,TRBV19,once,TRBJ1-5,17,NA
TGTGCCAGCCGCTATGGGTCCCCCTACGAGCAGTACTTC,CASRYGSPYEQYF,TRBV6-5,NA,TRBJ2-7,13,NA
TGTGCCAGCAGCTTGACTGTAGGGGAGACCCAGTACTTC,CASSLTVGETQYF,TRBV5-6,NA,TRBJ2-5,13,NA
TGTGCCAGCAGTTATAGGCGGGAAGGCACAGATACGCAGTATTTT,CASSYRREGTDTQYF,TRBV6-5,NA,TRBJ2-3,15,NA
TGTGCCAGCGTACCACAGAGCTCCTACGAGCAGTACTTC,CASVPQSSYEQYF,TRBV7-9,NA,TRBJ2-7,13,NA
TGTGCCACCGGGGAGCCATCTGTGGAGACCCAGTACTTC,CATGEPSVETQYF,TRBV28,NA,TRBJ2-5,13,NA
TGCGCCAGCAGCTTCGGAGCGTTCCGTGCTGCCGGGGAGCTGTTTTTT,CASSFGAFRAAGELFF,TRBV5-1,NA,TRBJ2-2,16,NA
TGTGCCAGCAGGCCTACAGGGGGCGATTATCAGCCCCAGCATTTT,CASRPTGGDYQPQHF,TRBV4-2,NA,TRBJ1-5,15,TRBD1
TGTGCCAGCAGCTCAACGGACAGTAGCCTATATAATTCACCCCTCCACTTT,CASSSTDSSLYNSPLHF,TRBV7-6,few,TRBJ1-6,17,NA
TGTGCCAGCAGAGATAAGAGGAACACTGAAGCTTTCTTT,CASRDKRNTEAFF,TRBV6-1,NA,TRBJ1-1,13,NA